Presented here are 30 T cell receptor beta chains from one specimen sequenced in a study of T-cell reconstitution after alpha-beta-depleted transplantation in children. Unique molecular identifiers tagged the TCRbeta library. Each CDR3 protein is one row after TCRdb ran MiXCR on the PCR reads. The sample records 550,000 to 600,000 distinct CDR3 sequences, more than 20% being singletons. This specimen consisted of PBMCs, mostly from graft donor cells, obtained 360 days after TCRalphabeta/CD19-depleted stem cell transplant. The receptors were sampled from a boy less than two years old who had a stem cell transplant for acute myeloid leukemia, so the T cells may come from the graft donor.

The CDR3 DNA reads as TGTGCCATCAGTGAAGGGGGCAGTCCCTATGGCTACACCTTC. Protein product: CAISEGGSPYGYTF. The chain has TRBV10-3 and TRBJ1-2; 7 nucleotides line up with TRBD1. The length of the CDR3 is 14 residues. With V trimmed by 3 bases and J by 4 bases, 5 bases remained unmatched. The V gene's germline CDR1 is ENHRY and CDR2 SYGVKD.

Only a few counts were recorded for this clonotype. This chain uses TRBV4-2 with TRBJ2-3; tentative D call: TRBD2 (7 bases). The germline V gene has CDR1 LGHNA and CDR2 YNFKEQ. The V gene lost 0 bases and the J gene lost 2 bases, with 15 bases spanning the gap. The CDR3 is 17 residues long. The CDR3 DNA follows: TGTGCCAGCAGCCAAGATCAACGGGGGGCCCTCACAGATACGCAGTATTTT. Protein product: CASSQDQRGALTDTQYF.

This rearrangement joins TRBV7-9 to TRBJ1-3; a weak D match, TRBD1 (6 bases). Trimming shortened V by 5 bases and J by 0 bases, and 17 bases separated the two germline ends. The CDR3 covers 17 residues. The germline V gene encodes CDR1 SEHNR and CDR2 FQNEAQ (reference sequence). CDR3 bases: TGTGCCAGCAGCCCATCAGGACAGATCCTCTCTGGAAACACCATATATTTT. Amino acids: CASSPSGQILSGNTIYF.

The DNA for the CDR3 is TGTGCCAGCAGTGTACAGGAGCTTAATGAGCAGTTCTTC. This translates into CASSVQELNEQFF. The gene calls are TRBV6-1 and TRBJ2-1; D may be TRBD1 (5 bases). The length of the CDR3 is 13 residues. With 4 bases removed from V and 7 bases from J, the gap between germline ends came to 11 bases. From germline, CDR1 is MNHNS and CDR2 SASEGT.

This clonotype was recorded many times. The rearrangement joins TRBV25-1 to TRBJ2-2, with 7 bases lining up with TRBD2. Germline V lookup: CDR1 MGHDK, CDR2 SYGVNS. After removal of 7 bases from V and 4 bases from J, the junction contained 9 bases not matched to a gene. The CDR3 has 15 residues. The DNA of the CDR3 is TGTGCCAGCACCTCGTGGGAGCGGGGCACCGGGGAGCTGTTTTTT. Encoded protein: CASTSWERGTGELFF.

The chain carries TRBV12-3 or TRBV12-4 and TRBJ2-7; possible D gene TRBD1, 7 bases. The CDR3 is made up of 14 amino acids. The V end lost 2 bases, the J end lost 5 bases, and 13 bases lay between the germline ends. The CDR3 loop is CASSLWRGHDEQYV. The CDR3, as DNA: TGTGCCAGCAGTTTATGGAGGGGGCACGACGAGCAGTACGTC.

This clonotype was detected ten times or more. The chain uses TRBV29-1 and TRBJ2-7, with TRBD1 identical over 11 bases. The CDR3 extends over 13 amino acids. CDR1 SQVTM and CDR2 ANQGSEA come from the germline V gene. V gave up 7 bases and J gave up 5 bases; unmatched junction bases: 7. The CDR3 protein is CSAGQGAGNEQYF. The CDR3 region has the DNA TGCAGCGCTGGACAGGGGGCGGGGAACGAGCAGTACTTC.

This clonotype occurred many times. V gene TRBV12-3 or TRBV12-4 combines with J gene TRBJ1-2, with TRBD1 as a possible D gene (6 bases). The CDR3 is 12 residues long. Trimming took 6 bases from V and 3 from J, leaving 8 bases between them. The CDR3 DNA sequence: TGTGCCAGCAGGGACAGTCACTATGGCTACACCTTC. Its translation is CASRDSHYGYTF.

In nucleotides, the CDR3 is TGCAGTGCTAGAGATCGGGCTGTGTCCTGGGAGCAGTTCTTC. The encoded protein is CSARDRAVSWEQFF. The chain couples TRBV20-1 to TRBJ2-1; D ambiguous. The V gene lost 0 bases and the J gene lost 10 bases, with 16 bases spanning the gap. Germline assignment: CDR1 DFQATT and CDR2 SNEGSKA (reference sequence). The CDR3 is 14 residues long.

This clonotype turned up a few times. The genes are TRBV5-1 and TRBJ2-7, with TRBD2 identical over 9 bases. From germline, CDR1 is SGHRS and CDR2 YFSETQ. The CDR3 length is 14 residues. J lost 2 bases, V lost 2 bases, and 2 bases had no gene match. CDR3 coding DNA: TGCGCCAGCAGCTTCGGCGGGGGGGCCTACGAGCAGTACTTC. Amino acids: CASSFGGGAYEQYF. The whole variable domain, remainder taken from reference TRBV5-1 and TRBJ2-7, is KAGVTQTPRYLIKTRGQQVTLSCSPISGHRSVSWYQQTPGQGLQFLFEYFSETQRNKGNFPGRFSGRQFSNSRSEMNVSTLELGDSALYLCASSFGGGAYEQYFGPGTRLTVT.

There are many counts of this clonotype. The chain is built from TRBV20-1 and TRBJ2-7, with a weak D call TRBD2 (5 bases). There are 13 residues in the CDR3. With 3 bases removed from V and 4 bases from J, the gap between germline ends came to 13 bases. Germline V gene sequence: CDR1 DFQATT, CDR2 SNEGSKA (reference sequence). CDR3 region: CSARVTGRYEQYV. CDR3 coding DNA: TGCAGTGCTAGGGTTACGGGGAGATACGAGCAGTACGTC.

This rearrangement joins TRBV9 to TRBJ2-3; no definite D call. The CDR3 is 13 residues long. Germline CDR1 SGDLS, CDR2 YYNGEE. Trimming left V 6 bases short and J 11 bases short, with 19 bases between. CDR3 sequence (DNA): TGTGCCAGCATAAACTCGCTCCCGTTGGAGCAGTATTTT. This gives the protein CASINSLPLEQYF.

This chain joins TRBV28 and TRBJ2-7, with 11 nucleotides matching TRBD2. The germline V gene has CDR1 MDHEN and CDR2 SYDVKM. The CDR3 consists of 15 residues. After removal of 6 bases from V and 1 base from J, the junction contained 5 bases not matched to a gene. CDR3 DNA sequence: TGTGCCAGCAGAGCCGGGACTAGCGGATCCTACGAGCAGTACGTC. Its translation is CASRAGTSGSYEQYV.

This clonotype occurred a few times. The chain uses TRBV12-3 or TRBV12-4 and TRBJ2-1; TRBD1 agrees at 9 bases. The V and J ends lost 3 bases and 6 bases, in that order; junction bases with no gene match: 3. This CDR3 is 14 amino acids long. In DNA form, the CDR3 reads TGTGCCAGCAGTTTCGACAGGGGGAGCAATGAGCAGTTCTTC. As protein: CASSFDRGSNEQFF.

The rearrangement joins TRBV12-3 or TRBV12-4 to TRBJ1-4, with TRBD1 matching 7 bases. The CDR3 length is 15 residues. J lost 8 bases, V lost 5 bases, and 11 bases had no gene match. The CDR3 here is CASSPGGGGKEKLFF. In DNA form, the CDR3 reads TGTGCCAGCAGTCCCGGAGGGGGCGGGAAAGAAAAACTGTTTTTT.

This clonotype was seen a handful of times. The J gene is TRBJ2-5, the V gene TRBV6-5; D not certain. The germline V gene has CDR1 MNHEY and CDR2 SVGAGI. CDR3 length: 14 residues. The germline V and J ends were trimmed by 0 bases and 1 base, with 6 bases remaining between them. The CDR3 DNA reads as TGTGCCAGCAGTTACTCGAACACCCAAGAGACCCAGTACTTC. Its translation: CASSYSNTQETQYF.

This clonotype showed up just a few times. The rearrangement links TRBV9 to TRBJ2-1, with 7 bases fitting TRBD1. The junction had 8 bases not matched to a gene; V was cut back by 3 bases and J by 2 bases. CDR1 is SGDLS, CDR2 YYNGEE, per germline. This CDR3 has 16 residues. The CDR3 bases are TGTGCCAGCAGCGAGCTTGACAGGGACACCTACAATGAGCAGTTCTTC. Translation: CASSELDRDTYNEQFF.

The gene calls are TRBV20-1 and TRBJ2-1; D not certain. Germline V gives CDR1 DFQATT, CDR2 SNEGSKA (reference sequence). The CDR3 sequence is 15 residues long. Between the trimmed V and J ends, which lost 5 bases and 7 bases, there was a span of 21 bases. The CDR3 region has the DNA TGCAGTGCTTCTGCCCTTAAGGGTATCGGGAATGAGCAGTTCTTC. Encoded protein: CSASALKGIGNEQFF.

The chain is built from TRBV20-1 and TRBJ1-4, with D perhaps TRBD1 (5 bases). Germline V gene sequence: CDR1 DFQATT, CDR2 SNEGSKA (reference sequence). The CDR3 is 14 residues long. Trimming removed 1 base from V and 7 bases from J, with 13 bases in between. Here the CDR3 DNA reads TGCAGTGCTAGAGTCGGGACGTCGGGTGAAAAACTGTTTTTT. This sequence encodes CSARVGTSGEKLFF.

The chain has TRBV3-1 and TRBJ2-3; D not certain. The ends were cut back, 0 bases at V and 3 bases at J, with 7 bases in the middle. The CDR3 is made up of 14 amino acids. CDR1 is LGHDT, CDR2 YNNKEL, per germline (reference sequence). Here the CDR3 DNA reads TGTGCCAGCAGCCAAGACTCCCGTACAGATACGCAGTATTTT. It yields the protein CASSQDSRTDTQYF.

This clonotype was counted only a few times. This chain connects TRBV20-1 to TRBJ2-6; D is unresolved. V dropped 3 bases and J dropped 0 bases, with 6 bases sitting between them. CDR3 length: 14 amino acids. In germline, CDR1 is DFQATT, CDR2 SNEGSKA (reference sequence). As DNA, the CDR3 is TGCAGTGCTAGGTCAGACTCTGGGGCCAACGTCCTGACTTTC. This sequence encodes CSARSDSGANVLTF.

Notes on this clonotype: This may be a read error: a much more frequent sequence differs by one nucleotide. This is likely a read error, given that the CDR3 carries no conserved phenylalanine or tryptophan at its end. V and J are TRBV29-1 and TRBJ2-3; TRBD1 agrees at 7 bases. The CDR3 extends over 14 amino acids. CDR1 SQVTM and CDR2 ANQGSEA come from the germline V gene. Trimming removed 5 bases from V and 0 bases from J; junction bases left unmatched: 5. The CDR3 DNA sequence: TGCAGCGTTCCACAGGGGTGGAGCACAGATACGCAGTATTTG. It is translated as CSVPQGWSTDTQYL.

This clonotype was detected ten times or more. The CDR3 here is CASSFLWRQADTQYF. CDR3 bases: TGTGCCAGCAGCTTTCTCTGGCGTCAGGCAGATACGCAGTATTTT. The chain combines TRBV5-6 with TRBJ2-3, with D unclear. The CDR3 runs to 15 residues. The V gene lost 2 bases and the J gene lost 4 bases, with 14 bases spanning the gap. Looked up from germline, CDR1 is SGHDT and CDR2 is YYEEEE.

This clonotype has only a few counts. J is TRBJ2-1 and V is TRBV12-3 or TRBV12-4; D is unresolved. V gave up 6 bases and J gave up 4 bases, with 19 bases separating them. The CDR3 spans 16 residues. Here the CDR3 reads CASSPTLPVSYNEQFF. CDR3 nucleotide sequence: TGTGCCAGCAGCCCGACCTTACCGGTATCTTACAATGAGCAGTTCTTC.

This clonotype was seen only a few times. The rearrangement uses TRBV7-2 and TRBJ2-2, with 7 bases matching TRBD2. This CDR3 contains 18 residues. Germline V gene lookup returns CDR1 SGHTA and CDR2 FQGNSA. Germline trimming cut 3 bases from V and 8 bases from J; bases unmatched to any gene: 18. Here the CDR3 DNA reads TGTGCCAGCAGCTTCGCGTCGAGGCCATCCAGGGAGGGGGGGGAGCTGTTTTTT. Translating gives CASSFASRPSREGGELFF. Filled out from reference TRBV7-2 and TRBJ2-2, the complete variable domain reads GAGVSQSPSNKVTEKGKDVELRCDPISGHTALYWYRQSLGQGLEFLIYFQGNSAPDKSGLPSDRFSAERTGGSVSTLTIQRTQQEDSAVYLCASSFASRPSREGGELFFGEGSRLTVL.

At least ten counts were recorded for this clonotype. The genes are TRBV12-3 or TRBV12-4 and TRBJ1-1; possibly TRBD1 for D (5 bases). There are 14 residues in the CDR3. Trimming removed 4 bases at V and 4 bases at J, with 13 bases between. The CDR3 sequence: CASSYSTVPTEAFF. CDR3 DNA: TGTGCCAGCAGTTATTCGACAGTGCCCACTGAAGCTTTCTTT.

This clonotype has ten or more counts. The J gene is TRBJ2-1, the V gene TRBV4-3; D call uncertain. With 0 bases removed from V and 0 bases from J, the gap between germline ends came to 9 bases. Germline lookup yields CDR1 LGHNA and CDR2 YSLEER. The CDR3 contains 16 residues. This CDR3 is CASSQDSRSSYNEQFF. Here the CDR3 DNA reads TGCGCCAGCAGCCAAGATAGCCGGAGCTCCTACAATGAGCAGTTCTTC.

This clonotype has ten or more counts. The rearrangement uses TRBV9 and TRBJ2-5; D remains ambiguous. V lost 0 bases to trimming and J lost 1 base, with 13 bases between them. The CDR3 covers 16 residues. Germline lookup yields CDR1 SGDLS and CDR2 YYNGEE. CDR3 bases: TGTGCCAGCAGCGTAGGGCAGTACCGCCCCCAAGAGACCCAGTACTTC. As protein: CASSVGQYRPQETQYF.

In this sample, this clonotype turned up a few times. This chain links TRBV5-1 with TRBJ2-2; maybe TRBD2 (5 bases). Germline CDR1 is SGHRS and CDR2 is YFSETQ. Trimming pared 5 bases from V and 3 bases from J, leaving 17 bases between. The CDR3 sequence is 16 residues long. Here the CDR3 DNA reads TGCGCCAGCAGGGCTCGAGGGAAGGAGGACACCGGGGAGCTGTTTTTT. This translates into CASRARGKEDTGELFF. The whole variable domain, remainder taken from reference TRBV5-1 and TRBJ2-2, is KAGVTQTPRYLIKTRGQQVTLSCSPISGHRSVSWYQQTPGQGLQFLFEYFSETQRNKGNFPGRFSGRQFSNSRSEMNVSTLELGDSALYLCASRARGKEDTGELFFGEGSRLTVL.

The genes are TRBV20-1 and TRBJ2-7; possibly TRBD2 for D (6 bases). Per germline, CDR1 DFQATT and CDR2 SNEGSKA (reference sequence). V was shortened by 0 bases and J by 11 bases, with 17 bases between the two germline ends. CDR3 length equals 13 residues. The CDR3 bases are TGCAGTGCTAGAGAGAGAGGAGGGATGAGTGAGTACTTC. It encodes CSARERGGMSEYF.